This paragraph covers one T cell receptor beta chain sequence. This clonotype was seen many times. Its antigen has not been determined. No per-base quality is available; no much larger clone lies one base away. The Miltenyi Naive CD4+ T Cell Isolation kit was used to purify naive CD4+ T cells, and Tregs were depleted with CD25 microbeads. Tregs, naive and memory CD4+ T cells from tumor, blood and ipsilateral draining lymph nodes of a handful of breast cancer patients underwent full-length TCR alpha and beta sequencing. Tumor tissue and lymph nodes from ipsilateral axillary dissection were perfused with PBS, minced and digested with collagenase I and hyaluronidase. A purity exceeding 90% was confirmed by FACS for the sorted cell populations. Full-length TCR variable regions were amplified by 5' RACE PCR with constant-region reverse primers, followed by semi-nested PCR with Nested Universal Primer A. Using the ReliaPrep RNA Cell Miniprep System, total RNA was extracted, and the SMARTer RACE 5'/3' Kit was then used to reverse transcribe the RNA into 5'RACE-ready cDNA. Multiplex adaptors were used to barcode the full-length TCR alpha and beta libraries, which were then sequenced on an Illumina MiSeq. For the original study's pipeline: Sequencing data were pooled across the five patients for each of nine subset-tissue groups and compared by unsupervised clustering of TCR gene usage. The Morisita-Horn index, with shared sequences weighted by their contribution to each repertoire, was used to calculate repertoire similarity. TCRdb trimmed the raw reads at Q25, called clones with MiXCR and kept productive beta chains. Rows merge per CDR3 protein into single entries with the most common DNA and genes. The V and J calls and clone size come from TCRdb's table, not from the authors' own analysis. The sample yields 20,000 to 25,000 distinct CDR3 sequences; under 40% were counted once. The top ten constitute roughly 2.4% of the sample.

The data originate from a study (dated by TCRdb to about 2015). Regarding the complete study: The study set out to test whether tumor-infiltrating Tregs in breast cancer get recruited from blood Tregs or are instead converted in situ from other CD4+ T cell subsets. Beyond this particular receptor, the publication reports: Validation in the larger cohort was restricted to a single TCR beta V-J rearrangement rather than whole repertoires. Tumor memory CD4+ T cell TCR gene usage clustered with blood and lymph node memory CD4+ cells and lymph node naive CD4+ cells. The greatest overlap of tumor-infiltrating Treg TCR alpha and beta sequences was observed with tumor naive CD4+ T cells, followed by blood naive CD4+ T cells.

Taken from the germline V gene, the CDR1 and CDR2 loops are SGHRS and YFSETQ. Its CDR3 holds 13 amino acids, cysteine through phenylalanine. The entry retains the CDR3 DNA only, 39 bases that are in frame from base 1. Trimming takes 4 bases off V and 9 bases off J; junction bases not matched to a gene: 9. Recombination linked TRBV5-1 to TRBJ1-1; 7 bases in between match TRBD1. This clonotype was obtained from a female donor with breast cancer. Material for sequencing was tumor-infiltrating naive CD4+ T cells sorted from the breast tumor. In light of the paper, this sample's cell subset or site label describes: naive CD4+ T cells, CD4+CD45RA+CD25-. For the CDR3, the sequence is CASSPRTGEKAFF. The sequenced DNA is TGCGCCAGCAGCCCCCGCACAGGGGAGAAAGCTTTCTTT. This CDR3, with the reference TRBV5-1 and TRBJ1-1 proteins standing in past its ends, gives the full variable domain KAGVTQTPRYLIKTRGQQVTLSCSPISGHRSVSWYQQTPGQGLQFLFEYFSETQRNKGNFPGRFSGRQFSNSRSEMNVSTLELGDSALYLCASSPRTGEKAFFGQGTRLTVV.